This T cell receptor (beta chain) appears in the sequencing data of a study of T-cell reconstitution after alpha-beta-depleted transplantation in children. Unique molecular identifiers were built into the TCRbeta library. TCRdb independently ran MiXCR on the PCR reads; one entry per CDR3 protein. This sample has about 580,000 distinct CDR3 sequences; roughly a quarter occur once, and the top ten carry around 36%. The CDR3 runs 14 residues. Germline lookup yields CDR1 DFQATT and CDR2 SNEGSKA (reference sequence). Germline trimming cut 5 bases from V and 3 bases from J; bases unmatched to any gene: 9. Findings and caveats of the study: About two months after transplant, alpha-beta T cells reportedly came from several hundred expanded graft clones.

As regards this clonotype: Its antigen remains unknown.

The origin of this receptor is a boy younger than two with Wiskott-Aldrich syndrome, due to receive a stem cell transplant. The sequencing here drew on PBMCs, taken before TCRalphabeta/CD19-depleted stem cell transplant. The chain is built from TRBV20-1 and TRBJ2-5; 7 nucleotides line up with TRBD1. CDR3 bases: TGCAGTGCTTCCCCGGGACAGCCTAAAGAGACCCAGTACTTC. Protein product: CSASPGQPKETQYF.